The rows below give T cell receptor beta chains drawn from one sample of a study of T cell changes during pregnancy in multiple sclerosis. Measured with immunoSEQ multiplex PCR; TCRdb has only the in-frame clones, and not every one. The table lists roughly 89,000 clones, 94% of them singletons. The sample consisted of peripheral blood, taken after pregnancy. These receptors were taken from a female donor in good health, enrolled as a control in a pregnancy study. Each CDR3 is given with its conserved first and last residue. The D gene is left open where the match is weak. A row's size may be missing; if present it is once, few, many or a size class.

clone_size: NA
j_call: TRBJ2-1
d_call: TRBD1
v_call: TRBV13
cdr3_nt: TGTGCCAGCAGCTTAGCCCTCCGGGACAGGGGGCTCAATGAGCAGTTCTTC
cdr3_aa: CASSLALRDRGLNEQFF

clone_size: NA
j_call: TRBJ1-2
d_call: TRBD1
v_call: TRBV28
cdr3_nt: TGTGCCAGCAGTGGAGTGGGACAGCCGGCGGGGGGCTACACCTTC
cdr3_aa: CASSGVGQPAGGYTF

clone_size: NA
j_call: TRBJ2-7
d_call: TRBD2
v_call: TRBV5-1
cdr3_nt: TGCGCCAGCAGCTTCGGACTAGCCGCCTACGAGCAGTACTTC
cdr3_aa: CASSFGLAAYEQYF

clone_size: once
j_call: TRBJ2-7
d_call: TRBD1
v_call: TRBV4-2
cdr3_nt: TGTGCCAGCAGCCAAGATCACGGACAGGGATCCTACGAGCAGTACTTC
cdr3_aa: CASSQDHGQGSYEQYF

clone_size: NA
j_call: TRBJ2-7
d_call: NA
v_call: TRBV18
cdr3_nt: TGTGCCAGCTCACCACGGGGACGTTTGGGGGACTGGGGCGAGCAGTACTTC
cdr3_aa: CASSPRGRLGDWGEQYF

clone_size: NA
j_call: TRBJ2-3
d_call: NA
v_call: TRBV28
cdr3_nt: TGTGCCAGCAGTCCCGCGGGATTCACAGATACGCAGTATTTT
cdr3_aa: CASSPAGFTDTQYF

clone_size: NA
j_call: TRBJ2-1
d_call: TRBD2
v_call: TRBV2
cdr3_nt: TGTGCCAGCAGTGAACTAGCGGTGTCCCCCAATGAGCAGTTCTTC
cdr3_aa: CASSELAVSPNEQFF

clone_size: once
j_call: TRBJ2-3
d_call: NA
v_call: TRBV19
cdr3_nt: TGTGCCAGTGGGGTAGGGGGAAGCACAGATACGCAGTATTTT
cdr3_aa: CASGVGGSTDTQYF

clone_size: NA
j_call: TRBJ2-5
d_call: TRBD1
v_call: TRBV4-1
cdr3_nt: TGCGCCAGCAGCCAAGTATCAGGGGGAGAGACCCAGTACTTC
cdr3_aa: CASSQVSGGETQYF

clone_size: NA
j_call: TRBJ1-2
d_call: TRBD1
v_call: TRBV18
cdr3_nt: TGTGCCAGCTCATCTTGGGACAGCCACTATGGCTACACCTTC
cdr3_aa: CASSSWDSHYGYTF

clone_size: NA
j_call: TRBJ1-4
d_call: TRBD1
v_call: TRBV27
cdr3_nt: TGTGCCAGCAGTTCCGACAGGGGAATTAGGGAAAAACTGTTTTTT
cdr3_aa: CASSSDRGIREKLFF

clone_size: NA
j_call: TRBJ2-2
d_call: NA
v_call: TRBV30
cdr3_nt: TGTGCCTGGAGTAGAAACCGGGGGATGGACGGGGAGCTGTTTTTT
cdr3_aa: CAWSRNRGMDGELFF

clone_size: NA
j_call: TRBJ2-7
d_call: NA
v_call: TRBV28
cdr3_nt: TGTGCCAGCATGGCGGGCGGAACCTACGAGCAGTACTTC
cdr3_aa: CASMAGGTYEQYF

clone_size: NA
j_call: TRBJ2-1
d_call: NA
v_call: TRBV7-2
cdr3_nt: TGTGCCAGCAGCTTAAGTTTTAGCTCCTACAATGAGCAGTTCTTC
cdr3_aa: CASSLSFSSYNEQFF

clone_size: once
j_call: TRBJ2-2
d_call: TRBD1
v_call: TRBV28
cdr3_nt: TGTGCCAGCAGCCGGGACAGGGGGCTTCTTACCGGGGAGCTGTTTTTT
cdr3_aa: CASSRDRGLLTGELFF

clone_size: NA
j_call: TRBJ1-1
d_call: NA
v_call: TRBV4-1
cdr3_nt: TGCGCCAGCAGCCTCGGGAGGAACACTGAAGCTTTCTTT
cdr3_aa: CASSLGRNTEAFF